This is a list of T cell receptor beta chains from one sample in a study of T cell responses to AZD1222 COVID-19 vaccine. Produced via immunoSEQ multiplex PCR; TCRdb's table is partial and in-frame only. The table shows about 180,000 clones, with about nine tenths occurring only once. Sequences were derived from peripheral blood, sampled on day 0 of AZD1222 vaccination. These TCRs come from an adult in good health. Both conserved end residues are part of each CDR3. D genes are given only for firm matches. Clone size is stated in some rows and not others, as once, few, many or a class when expanded.

J	V	D	size	DNA	CDR3
TRBJ1-5	TRBV2	NA	NA	TGTGCCAGCAGGGATAGGACACAGAGCAATCAGCCCCAGCATTTT	CASRDRTQSNQPQHF
TRBJ2-7	TRBV2	NA	NA	TGTGCCAGCGGGTACGAGCAGTACTTC	CASGYEQYF
TRBJ1-3	TRBV5-4	NA	NA	TGTGCCAGCAGCTTGGAAGGTCAGGGGACCGGAAACACCATATATTTT	CASSLEGQGTGNTIYF
TRBJ2-6	TRBV2	NA	NA	TGTGCCACCGGGCCACATGGGGCCAACGTCCTGACTTTC	CATGPHGANVLTF
TRBJ1-4	TRBV7-2	NA	NA	TGTGCCAGCAGCCTTTACTACCGGGCCGAAGGGGAAAAACTGTTTTTT	CASSLYYRAEGEKLFF
TRBJ2-3	TRBV29-1	TRBD2	once	TGCAGCGTGGGCAAGACTAGCGGGACAAGCACAGATACGCAGTATTTT	CSVGKTSGTSTDTQYF
TRBJ1-2	TRBV20-1	NA	NA	TGCAGTGCTGGTGAACTTGGGCACTATGGCTACACCTTC	CSAGELGHYGYTF
TRBJ2-6	TRBV4-2	TRBD2	NA	TGTGCCAGCAGCCGCGGACTAGCGGGCGACCCCTCTGGGGCCAACGTCCTGACTTTC	CASSRGLAGDPSGANVLTF
TRBJ2-1	TRBV7-3	TRBD2	NA	TGTGCCAGCAGCTTCAGCGGGACTAGCGGGGCTGTTAGTGAGCAGTTCTTC	CASSFSGTSGAVSEQFF
TRBJ1-5	TRBV5-6	TRBD1	NA	TGTGCCAGCAGCCCATACAGGGGGCTCACTCAGCCCCAGCATTTT	CASSPYRGLTQPQHF
TRBJ2-7	TRBV5-1	NA	NA	TGCGCCAGCAGCTTGGGGACAGCGGGCGAGCAGTACTTC	CASSLGTAGEQYF
TRBJ1-6	TRBV18	NA	NA	TGTGCCAGCTCACCAAATGGCCCTGTCGATAATTCACCCCTCCACTTT	CASSPNGPVDNSPLHF
TRBJ2-7	TRBV9	NA	NA	TGTGCCAGCAGCGTGGCAGCGGGCGGACAGGTTGAGCCCGAGCAGTACTTC	CASSVAAGGQVEPEQYF
TRBJ1-6	TRBV6-6	NA	NA	TGTGCCAGCACCATGACACCTTTAGGATCACCCCTCCACTTT	CASTMTPLGSPLHF
TRBJ2-7	TRBV7-2	NA	NA	TGTGCCAGCAGCCCCCCGGGGGTCGGCGAGCAGTACTTC	CASSPPGVGEQYF
TRBJ1-1	TRBV7-2	NA	NA	TGTGCCAGCAGTTTGACGGTGAACACTGAAGCTTTCTTT	CASSLTVNTEAFF
TRBJ1-4	TRBV5-5	NA	NA	TGTGCCAGCAGCTTGGGGGGCCCGTTTACTAATGAAAAACTGTTTTTT	CASSLGGPFTNEKLFF
TRBJ2-7	TRBV6-5	NA	NA	TGTGCCAGCAGTTACGTGCCAGGGTCCTACGAGCAGTACTTC	CASSYVPGSYEQYF